This entry features one T cell receptor (beta chain) sequence. The antigen is undetermined. The record originates from a study of liver allograft versus peripheral blood T cells. Whole-study context: Hepatic allograft T cell receptor repertoires were evaluated relative to those present in recipients' peripheral blood. Study results and limitations: Repertoires of T cell receptors in liver allografts reportedly differed from peripheral blood repertoires.

Germline CDR1 and CDR2: KGHDR and SFDVKD. CDR3 length equals 11 residues. J lost 6 bases, V lost 9 bases, and 0 bases had no gene match. TCRdb re-analysed the reads in MiXCR, keeping a single row per CDR3 protein. The data contain 1,500 to 2,000 distinct CDR3 sequences, about 15% of them seen just once; the ten biggest clones take up around 6.6%. The J gene is TRBJ2-2, the V gene TRBV24-1; 7 nucleotides line up with TRBD2. The TCR sequence derives from a human patient who had a liver transplant. Some T cells may trace back to the graft donor. The CDR3 DNA follows: TGTGCCACCCGGGGGGCCGGGGAGCTGTTTTTT. Its translation: CATRGAGELFF.